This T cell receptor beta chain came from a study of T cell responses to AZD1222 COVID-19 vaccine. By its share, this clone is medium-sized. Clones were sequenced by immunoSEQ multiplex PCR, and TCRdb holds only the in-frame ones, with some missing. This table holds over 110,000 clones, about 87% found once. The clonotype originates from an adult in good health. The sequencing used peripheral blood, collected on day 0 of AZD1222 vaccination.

The CDR3 protein is CASSLAAGANEQFF. Here the CDR3 DNA reads TGTGCCAGCAGCCTTGCTGCGGGAGCGAATGAGCAGTTCTTC. This chain joins TRBV7-2 and TRBJ2-1; 7 nucleotides match TRBD2. The CDR3 length is 14 residues. V shed 5 bases and J 7 bases; nucleotides not matched to a gene: 8. Germline CDR1 is SGHTA and CDR2 is FQGNSA.